One and the same sample provided the 20 T cell receptor beta chains below, sequenced in a study of control samples from healthy donors and cancer patients. The table came from immunoSEQ multiplex PCR; TCRdb's copy has only in-frame clones and leaves some out. The sample lists 150,000 or so clones, roughly 90% occurring once. Specimen: blood. Receptors were obtained from a man younger than 45 in good health.

The chain's CDR3 is CASSLVLRSNEQFF. CDR3 sequence (DNA): TGTGCCAGCAGCTTGGTTTTACGAAGCAATGAGCAGTTCTTC. This chain links TRBV5-5 with TRBJ2-1; no definite D call. The CDR3 is made up of 14 amino acids. V lost 0 bases and J lost 6, with 10 bases in between. Looked up from germline, CDR1 is SGHKS and CDR2 is YYEKEE (reference sequence).

This chain joins TRBV7-3 and TRBJ2-2; 14 nucleotides align to TRBD2. With 1 base clipped from V and 5 bases from J, the junction kept 12 bases outside the gene matches. Germline-derived CDR1 and CDR2 are SGHTA and FQGTGA. The CDR3 sequence is 20 residues long. CDR3 sequence: CASSLIPSGTSGRKTGELFF. The CDR3 DNA sequence: TGTGCCAGCAGCTTAATCCCCTCCGGGACTAGCGGGAGAAAAACCGGGGAGCTGTTTTTT.

The rearrangement links TRBV23-1 to TRBJ2-1; TRBD2 might be the D (5 bases). TRBV23-1 is an ORF; its function is uncertain. The CDR3 is made up of 17 amino acids. The germline V and J ends were trimmed by 8 bases and 0 bases, with 20 bases remaining between them. CDR3 sequence reads: CASRFVMGTSSYNEQFF. The CDR3 DNA reads as TGCGCCAGCCGGTTCGTTATGGGAACTAGCTCCTACAATGAGCAGTTCTTC.

The chain recombines TRBV10-3 with TRBJ1-3; a weak D match, TRBD1 (5 bases). V lost 7 bases and J 4 bases, leaving 14 bases between the germline ends. Germline V gene sequence: CDR1 ENHRY, CDR2 SYGVKD. The CDR3 runs 14 residues. CDR3 DNA: TGTGCCATCACTCCGGGTGGGACCGGAAACACCATATATTTT. It codes for CAITPGGTGNTIYF.

The chain couples TRBV4-1 to TRBJ1-1; possible D gene TRBD1, 6 bases. Trimming stripped 8 bases from V and 0 bases from J, with 10 bases between. CDR1 and CDR2 from the germline V gene are MGHRA and YSYEKL. The CDR3 has 13 amino acids. For the CDR3, the DNA is TGCGCCAGCCGCACAGGGCTGAACACTGAAGCTTTCTTT. Protein sequence: CASRTGLNTEAFF.

The V and J genes are TRBV5-1 and TRBJ1-2, with a weak D call TRBD1 (6 bases). In germline, CDR1 is SGHRS, CDR2 YFSETQ. This CDR3 is built from 13 residues. The germline V and J ends were trimmed by 5 bases and 6 bases, with 14 bases remaining between them. This chain's CDR3 is CASRFAPGDGYTF. The CDR3, as DNA: TGCGCCAGCAGATTCGCACCAGGGGATGGCTACACCTTC.

The V gene is TRBV13, the J gene TRBJ1-6, with D hard to call. Trimming pared 5 bases from V and 3 bases from J, leaving 11 bases between. CDR3 length: 15 amino acids. CDR1 is PRHDT and CDR2 is FYEKMQ in the germline V gene (reference sequence). The CDR3 is CASSPGSFYNSPLHF. Written as DNA, the CDR3 is TGTGCCAGCAGCCCGGGGTCCTTCTATAATTCACCCCTCCACTTT.

This clone was detected a few times. The chain is built from TRBV2 and TRBJ2-1; TRBD1 might be the D (6 bases). The CDR3 is 18 amino acids. Germline V gene sequence: CDR1 SNHLY, CDR2 FYNNEI. V dropped 5 bases and J dropped 4 bases, with 24 bases sitting between them. The CDR3 spells CASSPSHGQSKVYNEQFF. Here the CDR3 DNA reads TGTGCCAGCAGTCCCAGCCATGGACAGTCCAAAGTATACAATGAGCAGTTCTTC.

The chain links TRBV5-1 to TRBJ1-3; no clear D gene. The CDR3 is 16 residues long. Germline V lookup: CDR1 SGHRS, CDR2 YFSETQ. Trimming left V 4 bases short and J 0 bases short, with 14 bases between. CDR3 sequence reads: CASSASTSDSGNTIYF. In nucleotides, the CDR3 is TGCGCCAGCAGCGCCTCCACCAGTGACTCTGGAAACACCATATATTTT.

The chain links TRBV29-1 to TRBJ1-1; TRBD1 agrees at 11 bases. The V gene end was trimmed by 5 bases and the J gene end by 1 base; junction bases not matched to a gene: 6. CDR3 length equals 15 residues. From germline, CDR1 is SQVTM and CDR2 ANQGSEA. CDR3 sequence: CSVTRTGGKNTEAFF. CDR3 in DNA: TGCAGCGTTACTCGGACAGGGGGCAAGAACACTGAAGCTTTCTTT.

V usage is TRBV5-1 and J usage is TRBJ1-1; D uncertain. Germline CDR1 SGHRS, CDR2 YFSETQ. The length of the CDR3 is 14 residues. V lost 4 bases to trimming and J lost 2 bases, with 12 bases between them. For the CDR3, the DNA is TGCGCCAGCAGCCCCGTTAATAAAAACACTGAAGCTTTCTTT. Translated: CASSPVNKNTEAFF.

The rearrangement uses TRBV15 and TRBJ2-1; D perhaps matches TRBD1 (6 bases). Germline V gives CDR1 LNHNV, CDR2 YYDKDF (reference sequence). The CDR3 has 15 amino acids. V lost 0 bases, J lost 3 bases, and 9 bases lay in between. The CDR3 sequence is CATSRDRDNYNEQFF. In DNA form, the CDR3 reads TGTGCCACCAGCAGAGACCGGGACAACTACAATGAGCAGTTCTTC.

The gene calls are TRBV5-1 and TRBJ2-1; 15 bases align to TRBD2. This CDR3 spans 18 amino acids. V lost 0 bases to trimming and J lost 7 bases; unmatched junction nucleotides: 8. The germline V gene encodes CDR1 SGHRS and CDR2 YFSETQ. The CDR3 coding sequence is TGCGCCAGCAGCTTGGTGGGACTAGCGGGAGGAGGAAGTAATGAGCAGTTCTTC. Its protein is CASSLVGLAGGGSNEQFF.

The rearrangement joins TRBV11-2 to TRBJ1-6, with D maybe TRBD1 (5 bases). The CDR3 is 16 residues long. Germline values: CDR1 SGHAT, CDR2 FQNNGV. The ends were cut back, 4 bases at V and 7 bases at J, with 17 bases in the middle. The DNA for the CDR3 is TGTGCCAGCAGCTCCGGGGGAGGGTCGAAAAATTCACCCCTCCACTTT. It codes for CASSSGGGSKNSPLHF.

CDR3 in amino acids: CSVSVGNNLNSPLHF. For the CDR3, the DNA is TGCAGCGTTTCGGTGGGGAATAACCTTAATTCACCCCTCCACTTT. The rearrangement joins TRBV29-1 to TRBJ1-6; D remains ambiguous. Trimming removed 5 bases from V and 6 bases from J, with 17 bases in between. This CDR3 has 15 residues. Germline V gene data show CDR1 as SQVTM and CDR2 as ANQGSEA.

The CDR3 protein is CATSGGSSYNEQFF. The CDR3 DNA follows: TGTGCCACCAGTGGAGGGAGCTCCTACAATGAGCAGTTCTTC. V usage is TRBV24-1 and J usage is TRBJ2-1; tentative D call: TRBD2 (5 bases). The CDR3 runs 14 residues. Germline CDR1 and CDR2: KGHDR and SFDVKD. The ends were cut back, 5 bases at V and 0 bases at J, with 7 bases in the middle.

The V gene is TRBV27, the J gene TRBJ1-3; D unresolved. In germline, CDR1 is MNHEY, CDR2 SMNVEV (reference sequence). This CDR3 is built from 14 residues. V lost 4 bases to trimming and J lost 0 bases, with 7 bases between them. CDR3 nucleotides: TGTGCCAGCAGTTCAGTCAACTCTGGAAACACCATATATTTT. Translated, it gives CASSSVNSGNTIYF.

V usage is TRBV7-6 and J usage is TRBJ1-1; D unclear. Trimming cost V 1 base and J 4 bases, with 10 bases left between them. The CDR3 is 14 amino acids. Germline loops: CDR1 SGHVS, CDR2 FNYEAQ. Written as DNA, the CDR3 is TGTGCCAGCAGCTTAGGTCCGGTCGCCACTGAAGCTTTCTTT. Translated: CASSLGPVATEAFF.

The V call is TRBV5-1, the J call TRBJ1-1; possible D gene TRBD1, 5 bases. Germline CDR1 and CDR2: SGHRS and YFSETQ. V lost 4 bases to trimming and J lost 1 base, with 11 bases between them. There are 14 residues in the CDR3. The CDR3 here is CASSLQGRNTEAFF. The CDR3 DNA follows: TGCGCCAGCAGCCTTCAGGGAAGGAACACTGAAGCTTTCTTT.

This clone was detected once. The chain employs TRBV18 and TRBJ2-7; D may be TRBD2 (5 bases). The V end was cut by 3 bases, the J end by 5 bases, with 8 bases between. The CDR3 runs 12 residues. Germline V gene sequence: CDR1 KGHSH, CDR2 LQKENI. The CDR3 is CASSPRGHEQYF. The CDR3 nucleotides are TGTGCCAGCTCACCTCGGGGTCACGAGCAGTACTTC.